These T cell receptor beta chains were read from a single sample in a study of cytomegalovirus exposure and HLA in healthy donors. Assay used: immunoSEQ multiplex PCR; TCRdb lists only in-frame clones, some missing. The repertoire holds over 65,000 clones, approximately 82% seen once, with roughly 2% in the top ten. Sequencing was performed on PBMCs. These receptors were obtained from a man aged 40-55 years in good health and CMV-seronegative. The CDR3 runs from the conserved cysteine through the conserved F or W. The D gene is left open where the match is weak. Size values are once, few and many counts, or a class for expanded clones, and some rows have none.

v_gene: TRBV18; j_gene: TRBJ1-1; abundance: few; d_gene: NA; CDR3nt: TGTGCCAGCACAGCAACAGGGCTCACTGAAGCTTTCTTT; CDR3aa: CASTATGLTEAFF
v_gene: TRBV19; j_gene: TRBJ1-1; abundance: once; d_gene: TRBD1; CDR3nt: TGTGCCAGTAGCGACAGGGGGCCTGAAGCTTTCTTT; CDR3aa: CASSDRGPEAFF
v_gene: TRBV5-4; j_gene: TRBJ2-1; abundance: NA; d_gene: TRBD1; CDR3nt: TGTGCCAGCAGCTTGGGTGGGACAGACTACAATGAGCAGTTCTTC; CDR3aa: CASSLGGTDYNEQFF
v_gene: TRBV5-6; j_gene: TRBJ2-2; abundance: NA; d_gene: NA; CDR3nt: TGTGCCAGCAGCTTGGCAGTCGTTACCGGGGAGCTGTTTTTT; CDR3aa: CASSLAVVTGELFF
v_gene: TRBV14; j_gene: TRBJ1-1; abundance: NA; d_gene: NA; CDR3nt: TGTGCCAGCAGCGAAAGCCGAGGGTTGTCTGAAGCTTTCTTT; CDR3aa: CASSESRGLSEAFF
v_gene: TRBV28; j_gene: TRBJ1-1; abundance: NA; d_gene: NA; CDR3nt: TGTGCCAGCAACCGCGGGGGGCGCGACACTGAAGCTTTCTTT; CDR3aa: CASNRGGRDTEAFF
v_gene: TRBV19; j_gene: TRBJ2-7; abundance: NA; d_gene: NA; CDR3nt: TGTGCCAGTAGTCTATGGAGGGGCCACGAGCAGTACTTC; CDR3aa: CASSLWRGHEQYF
v_gene: TRBV7-3; j_gene: TRBJ1-1; abundance: NA; d_gene: NA; CDR3nt: TGTGCCAGCAGCCCGGGTCCTGACGGAATGAGGACTGAAGCTTTCTTT; CDR3aa: CASSPGPDGMRTEAFF
v_gene: TRBV9; j_gene: TRBJ2-2; abundance: NA; d_gene: TRBD1; CDR3nt: TGTGCCAGCAGCGCCGGGACAGGGGGTCACGGGGAGCTGTTTTTT; CDR3aa: CASSAGTGGHGELFF
v_gene: TRBV4-2; j_gene: TRBJ2-7; abundance: NA; d_gene: TRBD2; CDR3nt: TGTGCCAGCAGCCGAGGACTAGCGGGAAACACATACGAGCAGTACTTC; CDR3aa: CASSRGLAGNTYEQYF
v_gene: TRBV25-1; j_gene: TRBJ2-5; abundance: NA; d_gene: NA; CDR3nt: TGTGCCAGCAGCTTACTAGTAACAGAGACCCAGTACTTC; CDR3aa: CASSLLVTETQYF
v_gene: TRBV19; j_gene: TRBJ1-2; abundance: few; d_gene: TRBD1; CDR3nt: TGTGCCAGTACCCCGGACAGGTGGGCGTATGGCTACACCTTC; CDR3aa: CASTPDRWAYGYTF
v_gene: TRBV27; j_gene: TRBJ1-2; abundance: NA; d_gene: NA; CDR3nt: TGTGCCAGCAGTCAGTCACCCGGCCGGTCTAGTGGCTACACCTTC; CDR3aa: CASSQSPGRSSGYTF
v_gene: TRBV5-1; j_gene: TRBJ1-4; abundance: NA; d_gene: TRBD1; CDR3nt: TGCGCCAGCAAGTTGGACAGGGTGTCCGGTGAAAAACTGTTTTTT; CDR3aa: CASKLDRVSGEKLFF
v_gene: TRBV5-6; j_gene: TRBJ2-5; abundance: NA; d_gene: TRBD2; CDR3nt: TGTGCCAGCAGCTTGGGCGTAGCGGGGATACAAGAGACCCAGTACTTC; CDR3aa: CASSLGVAGIQETQYF
v_gene: TRBV6-1; j_gene: TRBJ1-1; abundance: NA; d_gene: TRBD1; CDR3nt: TGTGCCAGCAGTGAAATCATTTTAAGGACAGGGAACACTGAAGCTTTCTTT; CDR3aa: CASSEIILRTGNTEAFF
v_gene: TRBV6-6; j_gene: TRBJ2-7; abundance: NA; d_gene: TRBD2; CDR3nt: TGTGCCAGCAGCTATAGCGGGAGTTTCTACGAGCAGTACTTC; CDR3aa: CASSYSGSFYEQYF
v_gene: TRBV28; j_gene: TRBJ2-7; abundance: NA; d_gene: TRBD2; CDR3nt: TGTGCCAGCAGTCTACACCGACTAGCGGGAGGGCCGCCCTACGAGCAGTACTTC; CDR3aa: CASSLHRLAGGPPYEQYF
v_gene: TRBV6-1; j_gene: TRBJ1-4; abundance: NA; d_gene: NA; CDR3nt: TGTGCCAGCACAGCAACTAATGAAAAACTGTTTTTT; CDR3aa: CASTATNEKLFF
v_gene: TRBV6-5; j_gene: TRBJ2-1; abundance: NA; d_gene: TRBD2; CDR3nt: TGTGCCAGCAGTTACTCAGGACTAGCTTTGGGGAATGAGCAGTTCTTC; CDR3aa: CASSYSGLALGNEQFF
v_gene: TRBV6-5; j_gene: TRBJ1-1; abundance: few; d_gene: NA; CDR3nt: TGTGCCAGCAGTTACGCGGACAACCTGGACACTGAAGCTTTCTTT; CDR3aa: CASSYADNLDTEAFF
v_gene: TRBV29-1; j_gene: TRBJ2-1; abundance: few; d_gene: NA; CDR3nt: TGCAGCGTTGCTGACAATGAGCAGTTCTTC; CDR3aa: CSVADNEQFF
v_gene: TRBV6-6; j_gene: TRBJ2-1; abundance: NA; d_gene: NA; CDR3nt: TGTGCCAGCAGCACTCAAGCGGGTTACAATGAGCAGTTCTTC; CDR3aa: CASSTQAGYNEQFF
v_gene: TRBV30; j_gene: TRBJ1-4; abundance: NA; d_gene: NA; CDR3nt: TGTGCCTCCGAGACAACTAATGAAAAACTGTTTTTT; CDR3aa: CASETTNEKLFF
v_gene: TRBV19; j_gene: TRBJ1-2; abundance: once; d_gene: TRBD1; CDR3nt: TGTGGCAGTAGTATTACTAACGCAGGGGGCGCGTACTATGGCTACACCTTC; CDR3aa: CGSSITNAGGAYYGYTF
v_gene: TRBV29-1; j_gene: TRBJ1-1; abundance: NA; d_gene: NA; CDR3nt: TGCAGCTGCTACCTGAACACTGAAGCTTTCTTT; CDR3aa: CSCYLNTEAFF
v_gene: TRBV7-3; j_gene: TRBJ2-1; abundance: few; d_gene: TRBD2; CDR3nt: TGTGCCAGCAGCGTGGGACTAGCGGGAGCTGAGCAGTTCTTC; CDR3aa: CASSVGLAGAEQFF
v_gene: TRBV29-1; j_gene: TRBJ2-7; abundance: NA; d_gene: TRBD1; CDR3nt: TGCAGCGTTCACAGGGGTCACGAGCAGTACTTC; CDR3aa: CSVHRGHEQYF